The clone carrying this T cell receptor beta chain has only one observation. Its antigen is unknown. The data stem from a study of OX40 agonist ivuxolimab in advanced cancers. The overall study: Ivuxolimab, which is an agonistic anti-OX40 (CD134) antibody, was administered to the patients. A diagnosis of hepatocellular carcinoma, melanoma, renal cell or head and neck cancer was present in dose-escalation patients.

Anyone with autoimmune disease history or systemic immunosuppression was excluded. Whole-study results and caveats: The average count of expanded clones was higher among CD8+ T cells than among CD4+.

The junction had 6 bases not matched to a gene; V was cut back by 0 bases and J by 4 bases. The CDR3 has 17 residues. Germline values: CDR1 SGHTA, CDR2 FQGNSA. Sequencing used immunoSEQ multiplex PCR; TCRdb keeps in-frame clones, though not all of them. The repertoire has roughly 35,000 clones, about 88% of them found once; the top ten carry less than 4.5%. The sequencing used CD4+ or CD8+ T cells sorted from blood, collected in a trial of the OX40 agonist ivuxolimab. The rearrangement links TRBV7-2 to TRBJ2-1, with 10 nucleotides matching TRBD2. This sequence was found in an adult with an advanced solid tumor such as melanoma, head and neck, liver or kidney cancer. The CDR3 nucleotides are TGTGCCAGCAGCTTAGCTAGAGCGGGGGGGCCATACAATGAGCAGTTCTTC. As protein: CASSLARAGGPYNEQFF.